Below are 32 T cell receptor beta chains sequenced from a single sample in a study of cytomegalovirus exposure and HLA in healthy donors. The PCR was carried out with 60 Vbeta primers and 13 Jbeta primers. Here immunoSEQ multiplex PCR was the method, and the copy in TCRdb shows in-frame clones only, minus some. In the table there are a few hundred thousand clones, around 80% of which are singletons. The sample was PBMCs. Receptors originate from a girl aged 2-15 years in good health and CMV-seronegative.

V usage is TRBV27 and J usage is TRBJ1-1; D is perhaps TRBD1 (5 bases). Germline V gene data show CDR1 as MNHEY and CDR2 as SMNVEV (reference sequence). The length of the CDR3 is 14 residues. The V end lost 3 bases, the J end lost 4 bases, and 12 bases lay between the germline ends. As DNA, the CDR3 is TGTGCCAGCAGTTTGTACAGGACGACCACTGAAGCTTTCTTT. Its translation: CASSLYRTTTEAFF.

V usage is TRBV6-1 and J usage is TRBJ2-7; TRBD1 aligns across 9 bases. CDR3 size: 15 residues. CDR1 is MNHNS, CDR2 SASEGT, per germline. V shed 4 bases and J 2 bases; nucleotides not matched to a gene: 6. The CDR3 nucleotides read TGTGCCAGCAGTGTAAACGACAGGGGGGCCTACGAGCAGTACTTC. Its translation: CASSVNDRGAYEQYF.

The genes are TRBV7-6 and TRBJ2-2; 8 bases align to TRBD1. The germline V gene encodes CDR1 SGHVS and CDR2 FNYEAQ. This CDR3 contains 16 residues. Trimming took 4 bases from V and 5 from J; bases not matched to a gene: 9. CDR3 sequence: CASSSKQGAGTGELFF. CDR3 nucleotides: TGTGCCAGCAGCTCTAAGCAGGGGGCCGGGACCGGGGAGCTGTTTTTT.

This chain uses TRBV6-6 with TRBJ2-1; TRBD2 matches at 9 bases. The CDR3 has 14 residues. V shed 6 bases, J shed 3 bases, and the junction held 3 bases outside the gene matches. Germline-derived CDR1 and CDR2 are MNHNY and SVGAGI (reference sequence). The CDR3 region has the DNA TGTGCCAGCAGGGATAGCGGGAGCTACAATGAGCAGTTCTTC. Translating it yields CASRDSGSYNEQFF.

The rearrangement uses TRBV10-3 and TRBJ1-1; perhaps TRBD1 as D (5 bases). In germline, CDR1 is ENHRY, CDR2 SYGVKD. This CDR3 has 12 residues. Trimming removed 11 bases at V and 4 bases at J, with 14 bases between. CDR3 DNA sequence: TGTGCCGCCAGGGATATGAGCACTGAAGCTTTCTTT. It codes for CAARDMSTEAFF.

This clone was seen a handful of times. The rearrangement uses TRBV6-1 and TRBJ2-2, with 10 bases matching TRBD2. The V segment lost 2 bases and the J segment 5 bases; nucleotides outside the gene matches: 5. The CDR3 sequence is 16 residues long. Germline CDR1 and CDR2: MNHNS and SASEGT. The CDR3 here is CASSERLAGRTGELFF. CDR3 nucleotides: TGTGCCAGCAGTGAAAGACTAGCGGGCAGGACCGGGGAGCTGTTTTTT.

This chain joins TRBV19 and TRBJ2-1, with D perhaps TRBD1 (5 bases). This CDR3 comprises 13 residues. Germline V gives CDR1 LNHDA, CDR2 SQIVND (reference sequence). Trimming took off 5 bases at V and 5 bases at J, with 10 bases between the two ends. CDR3 DNA sequence: TGTGCCAGTAGTGGGGCGACCCACAATGAGCAGTTCTTC. Translated, it gives CASSGATHNEQFF.

This rearrangement joins TRBV27 to TRBJ2-1, with TRBD2 matching over 12 bases. This CDR3 region has 15 residues. CDR1 and CDR2 from the germline V gene are MNHEY and SMNVEV (reference sequence). The J segment lost 8 bases and the V segment lost 5 bases, leaving 7 bases of the junction unmatched. The CDR3 nucleotides are TGTGCCAGCAGTATCTCTAGCGGGAGGGCTCATGAGCAGTTCTTC. Translated, it gives CASSISSGRAHEQFF.

The chain recombines TRBV5-1 with TRBJ1-5; D possibly corresponds to TRBD1 (5 bases). The CDR3 has 18 amino acids. V lost 1 base and J lost 0, with 17 bases in between. Germline assignment: CDR1 SGHRS and CDR2 YFSETQ. CDR3 amino acids: CASSLWGLGSNSNQPQHF. The CDR3, as DNA: TGCGCCAGCAGCTTGTGGGGACTCGGATCCAATAGCAATCAGCCCCAGCATTTT.

This chain uses TRBV27 with TRBJ2-5; TRBD2 matches at 7 bases. The germline V gene encodes CDR1 MNHEY and CDR2 SMNVEV (reference sequence). This CDR3 is built from 15 residues. Trimming cost V 1 base and J 4 bases; bases outside gene matches: 6. CDR3 DNA: TGTGCCAGCAGTTTATGGGGGGGTGGGCGAGAGACCCAGTACTTC. Protein: CASSLWGGGRETQYF.

The chain has TRBV18 and TRBJ2-2, with no clear D. The germline V and J ends were trimmed by 3 bases and 2 bases, with 10 bases remaining between them. The CDR3 runs 15 residues. From germline, CDR1 is KGHSH and CDR2 LQKENI. The CDR3 reads CASSPDNYNTGELFF. CDR3 nucleotides: TGTGCCAGCTCACCCGACAATTACAACACCGGGGAGCTGTTTTTT.

This clone was seen a few times. CDR3 residues: CASSKGRWGDTEAFF. DNA of the CDR3: TGTGCCAGCAGCAAAGGGAGATGGGGGGACACTGAAGCTTTCTTT. The rearrangement uses TRBV9 and TRBJ1-1, with D perhaps TRBD1 (5 bases). The CDR3 is 15 amino acids. Germline CDR1 and CDR2: SGDLS and YYNGEE. V lost 4 bases to trimming and J lost 3 bases, with 16 bases between them.

V and J are TRBV2 and TRBJ2-1; perhaps TRBD2 as D (5 bases). CDR3 length: 12 residues. The V and J ends lost 4 bases and 11 bases respectively, with 12 bases between them. Germline V gene data show CDR1 as SNHLY and CDR2 as FYNNEI. CDR3 nucleotide sequence: TGTGCCAGCAGTGCAACAGTAGCGAAGCAGTTCTTC. Encoded protein: CASSATVAKQFF.

The V gene is TRBV18, the J gene TRBJ2-5, with 8 nucleotides matching TRBD1. Germline V gene data show CDR1 as KGHSH and CDR2 as LQKENI. V was clipped by 4 bases and J by 2 bases; unmatched bases: 6. This CDR3 has 15 residues. Here the CDR3 DNA reads TGTGCCAGCTCACAAACGACAGGGGCGCAAGAGACCCAGTACTTC. Translated, it gives CASSQTTGAQETQYF.

The V gene is TRBV28, the J gene TRBJ2-5; 7 bases line up with TRBD1. Per the germline V gene, CDR1 is MDHEN and CDR2 is SYDVKM. The CDR3 is 15 residues long. Losses at the gene ends were 7 bases for V and 5 bases for J; bases not matched to a gene: 13. The chain's CDR3 is CASKQGGRGRETQYF. Here the CDR3 DNA reads TGTGCCAGCAAACAAGGGGGCAGGGGACGGGAGACCCAGTACTTC. Filled out from reference TRBV28 and TRBJ2-5, the complete variable domain reads DVKVTQSSRYLVKRTGEKVFLECVQDMDHENMFWYRQDPGLGLRLIYFSYDVKMKEKGDIPEGYSVSREKKERFSLILESASTNQTSMYLCASKQGGRGRETQYFGPGTRLLVL.

The chain carries TRBV7-2 and TRBJ1-2; 7 nucleotides align to TRBD1. The CDR3 is 16 residues long. The J segment lost 5 bases and the V segment lost 7 bases, leaving 16 bases of the junction unmatched. Germline lookup yields CDR1 SGHTA and CDR2 FQGNSA. The CDR3 nucleotides read TGTGCCAGCATCAACCCCACGTCGGACAGGCCTTATGGCTACACCTTC. This sequence encodes CASINPTSDRPYGYTF.

The rearrangement joins TRBV19 to TRBJ2-2, with a possible D match to TRBD2 (6 bases). Germline lookup yields CDR1 LNHDA and CDR2 SQIVND (reference sequence). Trimming removed 3 bases from V and 4 bases from J, with 30 bases in between. The CDR3 is 21 amino acids. CDR3 loop: CASSIFSRGEVGRMSTGELFF. The CDR3 nucleotides are TGTGCCAGTAGTATTTTTTCGCGAGGGGAGGTTGGACGGATGAGCACCGGGGAGCTGTTTTTT.

The chain has TRBV19 and TRBJ2-7; D might be TRBD2 (5 bases). V lost 2 bases and J 10 bases, leaving 15 bases between the germline ends. CDR1 LNHDA and CDR2 SQIVND come from the germline V gene (reference sequence). The CDR3 consists of 13 residues. The CDR3 nucleotides are TGTGCCAGTAGTATAAGTGGAGTCGGGGAACAGTACTTC. Protein product: CASSISGVGEQYF.

The chain's CDR3 is CASSLGRGDTEAFF. The CDR3, as DNA: TGTGCCAGCAGTTTAGGCAGGGGGGACACTGAAGCTTTCTTT. This rearrangement joins TRBV6-5 to TRBJ1-1, with 7 bases fitting TRBD1. Per the germline V gene, CDR1 is MNHEY and CDR2 is SVGAGI. This CDR3 contains 14 residues. V was clipped by 4 bases and J by 3 bases; unmatched bases: 5.

The chain carries TRBV5-1 and TRBJ2-7; TRBD1 might be the D (6 bases). Looked up from germline, CDR1 is SGHRS and CDR2 is YFSETQ. Trimming left V 8 bases short and J 3 bases short, with 21 bases between. The CDR3 loop spans 15 amino acids. The CDR3 sequence is CASSATGLQGYEQYF. The CDR3 bases are TGCGCCAGTTCAGCAACAGGGCTACAAGGCTACGAGCAGTACTTC.

The J gene is TRBJ2-3, the V gene TRBV18; 9 bases are shared with TRBD2. CDR3 length: 15 amino acids. J lost 2 bases, V lost 3 bases, and 3 bases had no gene match. Germline CDR1 reads KGHSH; CDR2 reads LQKENI. CDR3 sequence reads: CASSPLAGDTDTQYF. CDR3 sequence (DNA): TGTGCCAGCTCACCTTTAGCGGGAGACACAGATACGCAGTATTTT.

The chain uses TRBV10-3 and TRBJ1-2, with TRBD1 identical over 8 bases. V gave up 5 bases and J gave up 4 bases; unmatched junction bases: 18. The CDR3 length is 18 residues. The germline V gene has CDR1 ENHRY and CDR2 SYGVKD. CDR3 residues: CAISTLGTGGESPYGYTF. The CDR3 bases are TGTGCCATCAGTACCCTCGGAACAGGGGGGGAGAGCCCCTATGGCTACACCTTC.

The chain combines TRBV2 with TRBJ1-5, with D possibly matching TRBD1 (6 bases). The germline gives CDR1 SNHLY, CDR2 FYNNEI. The CDR3 consists of 14 residues. V was clipped by 8 bases and J by 0 bases, with 11 bases between them. CDR3 bases: TGTGCCAGCTCACAGGGTCTTAGCAATCAGCCCCAGCATTTT. Translated, it gives CASSQGLSNQPQHF.

This sequence joins TRBV14 and TRBJ2-6; possibly TRBD2 for D (6 bases). Germline V gives CDR1 SGHDN, CDR2 FVKESK. The CDR3 runs to 18 residues. The ends were cut back, 4 bases at V and 0 bases at J, with 16 bases in the middle. The chain's CDR3 is CASSPWGVWNSGANVLTF. The CDR3 DNA reads as TGTGCCAGCAGCCCCTGGGGGGTGTGGAACTCTGGGGCCAACGTCCTGACTTTC.

This chain uses TRBV2 with TRBJ2-5; 11 nucleotides line up with TRBD1. The germline gives CDR1 SNHLY, CDR2 FYNNEI. The CDR3 sequence is 16 residues long. V gave up 0 bases and J gave up 5 bases; unmatched junction bases: 5. CDR3 nucleotides: TGTGCCAGCAGTGAAGCGCAGGGACAGGGGGAGGAGACCCAGTACTTC. Its translation is CASSEAQGQGEETQYF.

The V and J genes are TRBV7-3 and TRBJ2-1; TRBD2 matches at 9 bases. The germline V gene has CDR1 SGHTA and CDR2 FQGTGA. The CDR3 loop spans 13 amino acids. J was trimmed by 8 bases and V by 3 bases; bases with no gene match: 2. CDR3 coding DNA: TGTGCCAGCAGCTTTGGACTAGCGTATGAGCAGTTCTTC. It yields the protein CASSFGLAYEQFF.

The rearrangement joins TRBV30 to TRBJ1-2; unclear D gene. Germline CDR1 reads GTSNPN; CDR2 reads SVGIG (reference sequence). CDR3 length: 13 amino acids. Trimming cost V 5 bases and J 6 bases, with 16 bases left between them. CDR3 protein: CAWGRGLENGYTF. For the CDR3, the DNA is TGTGCCTGGGGTCGGGGTTTGGAAAATGGCTACACCTTC.

The genes are TRBV28 and TRBJ2-1, with no clear D. The germline V and J ends were trimmed by 6 bases and 12 bases, with 12 bases remaining between them. Germline V lookup: CDR1 MDHEN, CDR2 SYDVKM. CDR3 length: 11 residues. The CDR3 DNA follows: TGTGCCAGCAGAGGTAACCGCGGGCAGTTCTTC. Protein sequence: CASRGNRGQFF. The whole variable domain, remainder taken from reference TRBV28 and TRBJ2-1, is DVKVTQSSRYLVKRTGEKVFLECVQDMDHENMFWYRQDPGLGLRLIYFSYDVKMKEKGDIPEGYSVSREKKERFSLILESASTNQTSMYLCASRGNRGQFFGPGTRLTVL.

This clone was seen only once. This chain uses TRBV9 with TRBJ1-3; D is uncertain. The ends were cut back, 6 bases at V and 0 bases at J, with 10 bases in the middle. Germline V gene sequence: CDR1 SGDLS, CDR2 YYNGEE. The CDR3 totals 14 residues. The CDR3 sequence is CASTNSISGNTIYF. DNA for the CDR3: TGTGCCAGCACCAATTCAATCTCTGGAAACACCATATATTTT.

The CDR3 here is CASSGVGELFF. The CDR3 bases are TGTGCCAGCAGTGGAGTCGGGGAGCTGTTTTTT. The chain has TRBV2 and TRBJ2-2; D is unresolved. V lost 4 bases and J 7 bases, leaving 4 bases between the germline ends. Germline values: CDR1 SNHLY, CDR2 FYNNEI. The CDR3 is 11 residues long.

The chain combines TRBV15 with TRBJ1-1, with D uncertain. Trimming left V 0 bases short and J 5 bases short, with 13 bases between. The CDR3 length is 15 residues. The germline V gene has CDR1 LNHNV and CDR2 YYDKDF (reference sequence). Written as DNA, the CDR3 is TGTGCCACCAGCAGAGATCTCGGGGTTGGGACTGAAGCTTTCTTT. This codes for CATSRDLGVGTEAFF.

The genes are TRBV28 and TRBJ1-3, with a weak D call TRBD1 (5 bases). Trimming took 0 bases from V and 4 from J, leaving 19 bases between them. Germline lookup yields CDR1 MDHEN and CDR2 SYDVKM. CDR3 length: 18 amino acids. CDR3 region: CASSLWGDSRDRGNTIYF. CDR3 DNA: TGTGCCAGCAGTTTATGGGGTGACAGTCGCGATAGGGGAAACACCATATATTTT.